The 26 T cell receptor beta chains presented below share a single source sample, sequenced in a study of cytomegalovirus exposure and HLA in healthy donors. A multiplex PCR was run with 60 Vbeta primers and 13 Jbeta primers. Produced via immunoSEQ multiplex PCR; TCRdb's table is partial and in-frame only. The table lists fewer than 110,000 clones, roughly 66% of them singletons, with 2.5% to 4% in the top ten. The sample comprised PBMCs. All receptors come from a woman aged 50 to 60 in good health and CMV-seronegative.

By share, this clone ranks as medium-sized. V usage is TRBV4-1 and J usage is TRBJ2-3; D remains unclear. The germline V and J ends were trimmed by 4 bases and 5 bases, with 10 bases remaining between them. From germline, CDR1 is MGHRA and CDR2 YSYEKL. This CDR3 spans 13 amino acids. In nucleotides, the CDR3 is TGCGCCAGCAGCCCATCGAGGAAAGATACGCAGTATTTT. Protein product: CASSPSRKDTQYF.

The chain joins TRBV25-1 to TRBJ2-5, with 8 bases that match TRBD1. The J call may be mistaken, given a closer DNA end match to TRBJ2-7. Germline CDR1 MGHDK, CDR2 SYGVNS. The CDR3 loop spans 13 amino acids. CDR3 residues: CASRSGGPFEQYF. The CDR3 DNA is TGTGCCAGCAGATCAGGGGGCCCTTTCGAGCAGTACTTC.

The chain combines TRBV10-3 with TRBJ1-4; 8 bases are a match to TRBD1. After removal of 1 base from V and 2 bases from J, the junction contained 0 bases not matched to a gene. CDR3 length: 15 amino acids. From germline, CDR1 is ENHRY and CDR2 SYGVKD. DNA of the CDR3: TGTGCCATCAGTGAGTGGACAGGGACTAATGAAAAACTGTTTTTT. It specifies CAISEWTGTNEKLFF.

The chain recombines TRBV2 with TRBJ1-4; 8 bases match TRBD1. J gave up 4 bases and V 7 bases, and 5 bases lay outside the gene matches. The CDR3 extends over 14 amino acids. Germline-derived CDR1 and CDR2 are SNHLY and FYNNEI. CDR3 loop: CASTETGVNEKLFF. CDR3 sequence (DNA): TGTGCCAGCACCGAGACAGGGGTTAATGAAAAACTGTTTTTT.

This clone was recorded a few times. The rearrangement links TRBV7-2 to TRBJ1-2, with 10 nucleotides matching TRBD1. V dropped 1 base and J dropped 1; count of bases not matched to a gene: 9. The CDR3 spans 18 residues. Germline V CDR1 and CDR2: SGHTA, FQGNSA. In nucleotides, the CDR3 is TGTGCCAGCAGCTTAGTTGGGACAGGGGCCGGGGTTAACTATGGCTACACCTTC. Translation: CASSLVGTGAGVNYGYTF.

This clone was seen just once. This chain links TRBV6-5 with TRBJ2-4; tentatively, D is TRBD2 (7 bases). V was shortened by 5 bases and J by 5 bases, with 13 bases between the two germline ends. The germline V gene encodes CDR1 MNHEY and CDR2 SVGAGI. The CDR3 sequence is 14 residues long. Here the CDR3 DNA reads TGTGCCAGCAGTCAGCGGGGACATCAAAACATTCAGTACTTC. It translates to CASSQRGHQNIQYF.

The chain recombines TRBV11-2 with TRBJ2-2; 11 bases align to TRBD2. CDR3 length equals 16 residues. CDR1 and CDR2 (germline): SGHAT, FQNNGV. With V trimmed by 3 bases and J by 7 bases, 7 bases remained unmatched. This CDR3 is CASSFSSGRYGGELFF. CDR3 sequence (DNA): TGTGCCAGCAGCTTCTCTAGCGGGAGGTATGGCGGGGAGCTGTTTTTT.

J is TRBJ2-7 and V is TRBV7-2; D possibly corresponds to TRBD1 (6 bases). V was trimmed by 4 bases and J by 4 bases, leaving 8 bases between them. The CDR3 sequence is 12 residues long. The germline V gene encodes CDR1 SGHTA and CDR2 FQGNSA. CDR3: CASSSQGYEQYF. The CDR3 nucleotides are TGTGCCAGCAGCTCACAGGGATACGAGCAGTACTTC. The entire variable domain, with the rest obtained from reference TRBV7-2 and TRBJ2-7, is as follows: GAGVSQSPSNKVTEKGKDVELRCDPISGHTALYWYRQSLGQGLEFLIYFQGNSAPDKSGLPSDRFSAERTGGSVSTLTIQRTQQEDSAVYLCASSSQGYEQYFGPGTRLTVT.

The rearrangement links TRBV18 to TRBJ1-5; 8 bases agree with TRBD1. The germline gives CDR1 KGHSH, CDR2 LQKENI. V was clipped by 3 bases and J by 4 bases; unmatched bases: 2. The CDR3 totals 14 residues. This chain's CDR3 is CASSPGQANQPQHF. The CDR3 region has the DNA TGTGCCAGCTCACCGGGACAGGCTAATCAGCCCCAGCATTTT.

V is TRBV12-5 and J is TRBJ2-6; D is ambiguous. V was cut by 5 bases and J by 4 bases, with 6 bases left in between. The CDR3 contains 13 residues. From germline, CDR1 is LGHNT and CDR2 FRNRAP. The CDR3 DNA reads TGTGCTAGTGGTCCCTCGGGGGCCAACGTCCTGACTTTC. The encoded protein is CASGPSGANVLTF.

The chain links TRBV7-9 to TRBJ2-3, with 9 bases identical to TRBD2. Germline V gene lookup returns CDR1 SEHNR and CDR2 FQNEAQ (reference sequence). J lost 6 bases, V lost 3 bases, and 7 bases had no gene match. This CDR3 comprises 15 residues. The chain's CDR3 is CASSFGGGAEDTQYF. CDR3 nucleotides: TGTGCCAGCAGCTTTGGCGGGGGGGCGGAGGATACGCAGTATTTT.

In its sample, this clone was seen a few times. The chain employs TRBV5-4 and TRBJ2-5; maybe TRBD2 (5 bases). Germline V gene lookup returns CDR1 SGHNT and CDR2 YYREEE (reference sequence). Trimming took 0 bases from V and 2 from J, leaving 8 bases between them. This CDR3 region has 14 residues. The CDR3 bases are TGTGCCAGCAGCTTGGTTAGCGATCAAGAGACCCAGTACTTC. Its protein is CASSLVSDQETQYF.

This clone was recorded a few times. The rearrangement links TRBV7-9 to TRBJ1-5, with D uncertain. CDR1 SEHNR and CDR2 FQNEAQ come from the germline V gene (reference sequence). The V end was cut by 3 bases, the J end by 6 bases, with 9 bases between. The CDR3 sequence is 13 residues long. CDR3 loop: CASSFEGVQPQHF. CDR3 in DNA: TGTGCCAGCAGCTTCGAGGGTGTTCAGCCCCAGCATTTT. Drawing the rest from reference TRBV7-9 and TRBJ1-5, the complete variable domain is DTGVSQNPRHKITKRGQNVTFRCDPISEHNRLYWYRQTLGQGPEFLTYFQNEAQLEKSRLLSDRFSAERPKGSFSTLEIQRTEQGDSAMYLCASSFEGVQPQHFGDGTRLSIL.

The table lists this clone with a count of one. The chain employs TRBV2 and TRBJ2-4, with 8 bases that match TRBD1. Trimming cost V 6 bases and J 6 bases; bases outside gene matches: 7. Germline assignment: CDR1 SNHLY and CDR2 FYNNEI. This CDR3 contains 14 residues. This CDR3 is CASRLQGDSNIQYF. CDR3 DNA sequence: TGTGCCAGCAGACTACAGGGGGATTCAAACATTCAGTACTTC.

The chain joins TRBV11-3 to TRBJ2-5; TRBD1 aligns across 7 bases. In germline, CDR1 is SGHNT, CDR2 YENEEA. CDR3 length equals 13 residues. V lost 4 bases to trimming and J lost 2 bases; unmatched junction nucleotides: 1. The DNA for the CDR3 is TGTGCCAGCAGCTCGGGACAGCAAGAGACCCAGTACTTC. It yields the protein CASSSGQQETQYF.

This CDR3 is CASSRSGISNNEQFF. CDR3 bases: TGTGCCAGCAGCCGAAGCGGGATCTCAAACAATGAGCAGTTCTTC. The chain is built from TRBV7-3 and TRBJ2-1; 7 bases are shared with TRBD2. V was pared by 5 bases and J by 5 bases, with 9 bases of the junction left unmatched. This CDR3 is 15 amino acids long. The germline gives CDR1 SGHTA, CDR2 FQGTGA.

The chain recombines TRBV28 with TRBJ1-3; 7 positions match TRBD1. CDR3 size: 16 residues. V gave up 1 base and J gave up 0 bases; unmatched junction bases: 3. Germline CDR1 is MDHEN and CDR2 is SYDVKM. The CDR3 coding sequence is TGTGCCAGCAGTTTATTGGGACAGAGCTCTGGAAACACCATATATTTT. Protein sequence: CASSLLGQSSGNTIYF.

This clone was seen a few times. Other DNA sequences in the sample encode the same CDR3. The V and J genes are TRBV28 and TRBJ2-2; D gene unclear. CDR3 length: 14 residues. Trimming removed 9 bases at V and 6 bases at J, with 17 bases between. CDR1 and CDR2 from the germline V gene are MDHEN and SYDVKM. Written as DNA, the CDR3 is TGTGCCAGTAGAGACTCAGCCTCTTCCGGGGAGCTGTTTTTT. This gives the protein CASRDSASSGELFF.

In the case of this clone: Other DNA sequences of this sample code for an identical CDR3. The chain employs TRBV5-1 and TRBJ1-2; no clear D gene. V shed 0 bases and J shed 9 bases, with 12 bases lying between them. CDR3 length: 13 residues. Germline CDR1 and CDR2: SGHRS and YFSETQ. CDR3 sequence: CASSLAGFSSYTF. The DNA for the CDR3 is TGCGCCAGCAGCTTGGCGGGGTTTAGTAGCTACACCTTC.

This chain links TRBV11-3 with TRBJ2-2, with no clear D. CDR1 and CDR2 from the germline V gene are SGHNT and YENEEA. There are 17 residues in the CDR3. The ends were cut back, 0 bases at V and 0 bases at J, with 11 bases in the middle. CDR3 sequence reads: CASSLDLGSSNTGELFF. Written as DNA, the CDR3 is TGTGCCAGCAGCTTAGATCTGGGCAGTTCGAACACCGGGGAGCTGTTTTTT.

This clone was picked up one time. In nucleotides, the CDR3 is TGTGCCATCAACGAACGCGGGACAGCTGACACTGAAGCTTTCTTT. Residues: CAINERGTADTEAFF. This chain joins TRBV10-3 and TRBJ1-1; 7 bases line up with TRBD1. Unmatched junction bases numbered 11, after V lost 7 bases and J lost 3 bases. Germline CDR1 ENHRY, CDR2 SYGVKD. This CDR3 comprises 15 residues.

Concerning this clone itself: Relative to the germline gene, one junction end is altered; a read error may explain this. J is TRBJ2-7 and V is TRBV7-9; 15 bases map to TRBD2. Germline lookup yields CDR1 SEHNR and CDR2 FQNEAQ (reference sequence). This CDR3 is 19 amino acids long. CDR3 DNA: TGTGCCAGCAGCTTAGCCCAGAGGGGACTAGCGGGAGGTCTCTACCAGCAGTACTTC. It specifies CASSLAQRGLAGGLYQQYF.

This chain connects TRBV7-6 to TRBJ1-3; D unresolved. The CDR3 has 16 amino acids. Trimming shortened V by 4 bases and J by 0 bases, and 13 bases separated the two germline ends. Looked up from germline, CDR1 is SGHVS and CDR2 is FNYEAQ. DNA for the CDR3: TGTGCCAGCAGCTCCATAGCGTGGGGCTCTGGAAACACCATATATTTT. It specifies CASSSIAWGSGNTIYF.

This clone turned up a few times. The chain has TRBV2 and TRBJ2-7; possible D gene TRBD1, 6 bases. CDR3 length: 13 amino acids. V was trimmed by 5 bases and J by 4 bases, leaving 12 bases between them. Germline V gene data show CDR1 as SNHLY and CDR2 as FYNNEI. In DNA, the CDR3 is TGTGCCAGCAGTCTCCGGGACAAATACGAGCAGTACTTC. It is translated as CASSLRDKYEQYF.

The CDR3 protein is CASNQDRSSYEQYF. The CDR3 nucleotides read TGTGCCAGCAATCAGGACAGGAGCTCCTACGAGCAGTACTTC. This rearrangement joins TRBV2 to TRBJ2-7, with 7 bases lining up with TRBD1. CDR1 is SNHLY and CDR2 is FYNNEI in the germline V gene. The J segment lost 0 bases and the V segment lost 7 bases, leaving 6 bases of the junction unmatched. The CDR3 consists of 14 residues.

This chain uses TRBV5-1 with TRBJ1-1, with D possibly matching TRBD1 (5 bases). This CDR3 has 12 amino acids. Germline loops: CDR1 SGHRS, CDR2 YFSETQ. Trimming took off 4 bases at V and 6 bases at J, with 10 bases between the two ends. The CDR3 protein is CASSPGTPEAFF. The CDR3 DNA reads TGCGCCAGCAGCCCCGGGACTCCTGAAGCTTTCTTT.